These 21 T cell receptor beta chains share one sample of origin, sequenced in a study of T cell responses to AZD1222 COVID-19 vaccine. Only in-frame clones appear in the TCRdb table, and some are missing; sequencing was by immunoSEQ multiplex PCR. Altogether 210,000 or so clones are present, around 93% being singletons, with the ten largest covering 1%. This sample comprised peripheral blood, obtained on day 0 of MenACWY control vaccination. These receptor sequences come from an adult in good health.

V is TRBV30 and J is TRBJ1-2, with D uncertain. Germline CDR1 GTSNPN, CDR2 SVGIG (reference sequence). V was pared by 3 bases and J by 5 bases, with 10 bases between. The CDR3 has 12 amino acids. As DNA, the CDR3 is TGTGCCTGGAGGGTGGACCTGTATGGCTACACCTTC. Amino acids: CAWRVDLYGYTF.

The CDR3 here is CASSLTTGLDSGNTIYF. In nucleotides, the CDR3 is TGTGCCAGCAGCTTAACGACAGGGCTCGACTCTGGAAACACCATATATTTT. The rearrangement links TRBV5-6 to TRBJ1-3; 7 bases line up with TRBD1. Germline loops: CDR1 SGHDT, CDR2 YYEEEE. The ends lost 2 bases at V and 0 bases at J; junction bases unmatched: 8. The CDR3 covers 17 residues.

The chain carries TRBV11-2 and TRBJ1-2, with TRBD1 matching over 7 bases. From germline, CDR1 is SGHAT and CDR2 FQNNGV. The ends lost 6 bases at V and 4 bases at J; junction bases unmatched: 11. The CDR3 consists of 15 residues. The CDR3 DNA is TGTGCCAGCAGTTGGGACAGTGGGGCGGTCTATGGCTACACCTTC. Translated: CASSWDSGAVYGYTF.

The J gene is TRBJ1-4, the V gene TRBV6-5; D gene ambiguous. CDR3 length equals 14 residues. Trimming stripped 6 bases from V and 8 bases from J, with 16 bases between. CDR1 is MNHEY and CDR2 is SVGAGI in the germline V gene. CDR3 region: CASRYLHSWEKLFF. In DNA, the CDR3 is TGTGCCAGCAGATACCTCCACTCGTGGGAAAAACTGTTTTTT.

This clone was seen only once. This chain links TRBV5-1 with TRBJ2-7, with D unresolved. CDR3 size: 14 residues. CDR1 and CDR2 from the germline V gene are SGHRS and YFSETQ. V shed 0 bases and J shed 3 bases, with 10 bases lying between them. This chain's CDR3 is CASSLVPGSYEQYF. DNA for the CDR3: TGCGCCAGCAGCTTGGTGCCCGGTAGCTACGAGCAGTACTTC.

The chain carries TRBV6-5 and TRBJ1-5; D is unclear. With 5 bases removed from V and 3 bases from J, the gap between germline ends came to 11 bases. The CDR3 consists of 14 residues. Germline V CDR1 and CDR2: MNHEY, SVGAGI. The CDR3: CASSNRDTNQPQHF. CDR3 bases: TGTGCCAGCAGTAACCGGGATACCAATCAGCCCCAGCATTTT.

This sequence joins TRBV5-5 and TRBJ1-1; D is ambiguous. CDR3 length equals 14 residues. V lost 1 base and J lost 2, with 9 bases in between. From germline, CDR1 is SGHKS and CDR2 YYEKEE (reference sequence). The CDR3 spells CASSLRLLNTEAFF. In DNA, the CDR3 is TGTGCCAGCAGCTTGCGACTGCTCAACACTGAAGCTTTCTTT.

This chain uses TRBV9 with TRBJ2-3; 10 bases are shared with TRBD1. Germline lookup yields CDR1 SGDLS and CDR2 YYNGEE. This CDR3 contains 16 residues. With V trimmed by 3 bases and J by 2 bases, 6 bases remained unmatched. CDR3 coding DNA: TGTGCCAGCAGCGACGCCGGGACAGGGGCCACAGATACGCAGTATTTT. This sequence encodes CASSDAGTGATDTQYF.

This chain connects TRBV6-6 to TRBJ2-7; 8 bases agree with TRBD2. Germline assignment: CDR1 MNHNY and CDR2 SVGAGI (reference sequence). This CDR3 is built from 15 residues. After removal of 0 bases from V and 5 bases from J, the junction contained 6 bases not matched to a gene. CDR3 DNA sequence: TGTGCCAGCAGTTACTCTAGCGGGGCGGTACACGAGCAGTACTTC. Protein product: CASSYSSGAVHEQYF.

This sequence joins TRBV28 and TRBJ2-7, with TRBD1 matching 9 bases. The trim removed 2 bases at V and 3 bases at J, leaving 8 bases unmatched. Germline V gene data show CDR1 as MDHEN and CDR2 as SYDVKM. CDR3 length: 16 residues. The CDR3 sequence: CASSLVSGTGFYEQYF. The CDR3 DNA reads as TGTGCCAGCAGTTTAGTATCCGGGACAGGGTTCTACGAGCAGTACTTC.

The rearrangement joins TRBV9 to TRBJ2-2; TRBD1 is a possible D gene (5 bases). The CDR3 runs 15 residues. Germline assignment: CDR1 SGDLS and CDR2 YYNGEE. Between the trimmed V and J ends, which lost 1 base and 4 bases, there was a span of 11 bases. The CDR3, as DNA: TGTGCCAGCAGCGTATATCAGGGCGCCACCGGGGAGCTGTTTTTT. This gives the protein CASSVYQGATGELFF.

V gene TRBV6-4 combines with J gene TRBJ2-3, with 9 bases identical to TRBD2. V dropped 6 bases and J dropped 1; count of bases not matched to a gene: 2. CDR1 and CDR2 from the germline V gene are MRHNA and SNTAGT. CDR3 length equals 14 residues. CDR3 sequence (DNA): TGTGCCAGCAGAGTAGCGGGGGGCACAGATACGCAGTATTTT. This encodes CASRVAGGTDTQYF.

V is TRBV5-1 and J is TRBJ1-4; the match to TRBD1 covers 7 bases. Germline-derived CDR1 and CDR2 are SGHRS and YFSETQ. This CDR3 has 20 residues. Unmatched junction bases numbered 18, after V lost 4 bases and J lost 0 bases. CDR3 bases: TGCGCCAGCAGCCCTTCCTTCGCCGGGACAGCTAAATCAACTAATGAAAAACTGTTTTTT. It yields the protein CASSPSFAGTAKSTNEKLFF.

This chain uses TRBV5-1 with TRBJ2-3, with 11 bases identical to TRBD2. The CDR3 sequence is 16 residues long. Germline V CDR1 and CDR2: SGHRS, YFSETQ. The ends lost 3 bases at V and 1 base at J; junction bases unmatched: 4. This chain's CDR3 is CASSYELAGGTDTQYF. The CDR3 bases are TGCGCCAGCAGCTACGAACTAGCGGGGGGCACAGATACGCAGTATTTT.

V and J are TRBV5-4 and TRBJ1-4; weak D call: TRBD1 (6 bases). The CDR3 spans 14 residues. CDR1 and CDR2 (germline): SGHNT, YYREEE (reference sequence). Trimming cost V 0 bases and J 6 bases, with 9 bases left between them. CDR3 amino acids: CASSLEAGDEKLFF. CDR3 in DNA: TGTGCCAGCAGCTTGGAAGCAGGGGATGAAAAACTGTTTTTT.

The rearrangement uses TRBV5-4 and TRBJ1-1; D gene ambiguous. Trimming pared 4 bases from V and 4 bases from J, leaving 17 bases between. The CDR3 spans 15 residues. Germline assignment: CDR1 SGHNT and CDR2 YYREEE (reference sequence). The CDR3 loop reads CASSPKGGGLTEAFF. In nucleotides, the CDR3 is TGTGCCAGCAGCCCGAAAGGCGGAGGCCTCACTGAAGCTTTCTTT.

V and J are TRBV10-1 and TRBJ2-7; D is possibly TRBD2 (7 bases). Germline values: CDR1 WNHNN, CDR2 SYGVQD (reference sequence). This CDR3 contains 13 residues. V lost 2 bases, J lost 12 bases, and 17 bases lay in between. CDR3 DNA: TGCGCCAGCAGTGAGAACCAGGGAGGGGGAAGGTACTTC. Encoded protein: CASSENQGGGRYF.

The chain combines TRBV6-5 with TRBJ1-1, with 7 bases identical to TRBD1. Germline V gives CDR1 MNHEY, CDR2 SVGAGI. This CDR3 spans 15 amino acids. The ends lost 0 bases at V and 7 bases at J; junction bases unmatched: 8. As DNA, the CDR3 is TGTGCCAGCAGTTACTCTCGACAGGGTCGTGGTGAAGCTTTCTTT. Its translation is CASSYSRQGRGEAFF.

The chain recombines TRBV18 with TRBJ1-2; unclear D gene. The CDR3 has 19 amino acids. Germline V gene data show CDR1 as KGHSH and CDR2 as LQKENI. Trimming took 6 bases from V and 6 from J, leaving 32 bases between them. Written as DNA, the CDR3 is TGTGCCAGCTCGACGAGGGCAGCCCCGACGCGTACCCTAACGGATGGCTACACCTTC. It specifies CASSTRAAPTRTLTDGYTF.

The chain uses TRBV18 and TRBJ2-1; D gene uncertain. The germline V gene has CDR1 KGHSH and CDR2 LQKENI. The CDR3 extends over 13 amino acids. V gave up 2 bases and J gave up 7 bases, with 9 bases separating them. The DNA of the CDR3 is TGTGCCAGCTCACCAGGCCCGTCAAATGAGCAGTTCTTC. Amino acid sequence: CASSPGPSNEQFF.

The genes are TRBV6-5 and TRBJ2-5, with TRBD1 identical over 7 bases. The CDR3 sequence is 15 residues long. J gave up 0 bases and V 4 bases, and 5 bases lay outside the gene matches. Germline V gives CDR1 MNHEY, CDR2 SVGAGI. CDR3 sequence (DNA): TGTGCCAGCAGTTTAATCGACAGGGACCAAGAGACCCAGTACTTC. It specifies CASSLIDRDQETQYF.